Reported below is one TCR beta chain. Trimming shortened V by 4 bases and J by 0 bases, and 7 bases separated the two germline ends. Germline CDR1 is LGHDT and CDR2 is YNNKEL (reference sequence). The CDR3 consists of 14 residues. The sample belongs to a study of blood T cell repertoires in COVID-19. Only in-frame clones appear in the TCRdb table, and some are missing; sequencing was by immunoSEQ multiplex PCR. The sample contains tens of thousands of clones, approximately 79% of which appear only once. The clonotype originates from a man between 65 and 85 years old with active or convalescent COVID-19. Material for sequencing was peripheral blood. The V call is TRBV3-1 (or the pseudogene TRBV3-2), the J call TRBJ2-1; D not resolved. The CDR3 region has the DNA TGTGCCAGCAGCCCCCTTAGCTCCTACAATGAGCAGTTCTTC. Encoded protein: CASSPLSSYNEQFF.